What follows is one TCR beta chain and its context. Its antigen remains unknown. The sample belongs to a study of identical twins. Study-wide results and limits: Cross-sectional statistical analysis was relied on for the conclusions, without the same donors being followed. High-abundance cord blood beta clonotypes had fewer insertions; memory repertoires showed none. Modelling approaches yielded underestimates of out-of-frame TCR alpha sharing between monozygotic twins.

Through template switching, a universal primer site was introduced, and the cDNA contained unique molecular identifiers. TCRdb reanalysed the 5' RACE reads using MiXCR and keeps one entry per CDR3 protein. Among 240,000 or so distinct CDR3 sequences listed, 10% to 15% were seen once. Germline CDR1 is LGHNA and CDR2 is YSLEER. J was trimmed by 2 bases and V by 1 base; bases with no gene match: 5. The CDR3 has 16 residues. This same sample was also taken into another study, of yellow fever vaccine responses in identical twins.

The sequenced material came from memory (CD45RO+) T cells sorted from blood. The gene calls are TRBV4-3 and TRBJ2-7, with 10 bases lining up with TRBD2. The TCR was taken from a woman aged 18 to 35 in good health. DNA of the CDR3: TGCGCCAGCAGCCAAGGATCTAGCGGGGGAACCTACGAGCAGTACTTC. Translated, it gives CASSQGSSGGTYEQYF.